The present T cell receptor (beta chain) was sequenced within a study of regulatory T cells in long-lasting Graves disease. Study information: Persistence in Graves' disease denoted antithyroid drug use beyond 5 years alongside positive TSH receptor antibodies. Whole-study findings and limits: The persistent group shared about 2,600 public clonotypes, more than the roughly 970 shared by new patients. Persistent Graves' patients showed reduced TCR diversity versus newly diagnosed patients.

Building of the TCR beta libraries involved iRepertoire HTBI primers and Arm-PCR of CDR3 regions. TCRdb analysed the multiplex PCR reads with MiXCR anew, one entry per CDR3 protein. Of approximately 400,000 distinct CDR3 sequences listed, 23% are singletons. This clonotype appeared many times. Its antigen remains unidentified. Time point specified: persistent/refractory GD, antithyroid drugs over 5 years with positive TRAb. Isolated PBMC RNA provided the starting material for the TCR library. V gave up 6 bases and J gave up 10 bases; unmatched junction bases: 7. This CDR3 spans 14 amino acids. This clonotype was obtained from a female donor with Graves disease. The starting material was peripheral blood mononuclear cells (PBMCs), obtained when the disease was refractory, from a patient treated with antithyroid drugs. The rearrangement joins TRBV12-3 or TRBV12-4 to TRBJ1-6; 9 bases fit TRBD1. This CDR3 is CASRVTGGGSPLHF. The CDR3 region has the DNA TGTGCCAGCAGGGTTACAGGGGGCGGCTCACCCCTCCACTTT.